This paragraph reports one T cell receptor (beta chain). Its antigen is as yet unknown. The sample originates from a study of radiation and T cells in renal cell carcinoma. Clones were sequenced by immunoSEQ multiplex PCR, and TCRdb holds only the in-frame ones, with some missing. The sample includes fewer than 85,000 clones, roughly 87% of them seen just once. Time point indicated: blood 4 weeks post-SBRT, at nephrectomy. The treatment here: 15 Gy SBRT to primary tumor, nephrectomy 4 weeks later. Nephrectomy followed 15 Gy stereotactic body radiation by 4 weeks. Radiation-treated patients gave blood at baseline, week 2 and week 4. The CDR3 is 13 residues long. Germline V gene lookup returns CDR1 MNHNY and CDR2 SVGAGI (reference sequence). The study's findings and limits: In blood, top tumor clones expanded by 2 weeks, shrinking by 4. No pretreatment tumor biopsies were available for baseline clonotypes.

This chain links TRBV6-6 with TRBJ2-5; D ambiguous. The DNA end favors TRBJ2-7, so the J call may be wrong. This TCR derives from a woman aged 65 to 85 with renal cell carcinoma. This specimen was blood, taken from a patient whose treatment included radiotherapy and nephrectomy. CDR3 sequence reads: CASSYSRVNEQYF. CDR3 coding DNA: TGTGCCAGCAGTTACTCCCGGGTAAACGAGCAGTACTTC.